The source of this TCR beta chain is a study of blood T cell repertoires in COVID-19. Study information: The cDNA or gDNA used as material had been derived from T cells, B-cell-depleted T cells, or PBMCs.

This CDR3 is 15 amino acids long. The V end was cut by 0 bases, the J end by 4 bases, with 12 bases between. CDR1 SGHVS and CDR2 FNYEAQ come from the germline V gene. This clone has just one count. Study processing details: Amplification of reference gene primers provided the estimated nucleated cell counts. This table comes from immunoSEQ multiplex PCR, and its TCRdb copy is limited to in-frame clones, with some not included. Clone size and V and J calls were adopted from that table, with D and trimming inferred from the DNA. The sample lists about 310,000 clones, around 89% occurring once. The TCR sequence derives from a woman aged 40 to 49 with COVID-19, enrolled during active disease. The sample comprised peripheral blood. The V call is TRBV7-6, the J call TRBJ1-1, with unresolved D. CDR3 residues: CASSLAPGQVTEAFF. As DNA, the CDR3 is TGTGCCAGCAGCTTAGCGCCCGGCCAGGTCACTGAAGCTTTCTTT.